The sequence of this T cell receptor beta chain was determined in a study of blood T cell repertoires in COVID-19. Background on the study: The United States, Italy and Spain provided the acute and convalescent COVID-19 samples. PBMCs, B-cell-depleted T cells, or T cells provided the cDNA or gDNA that made up the material.

TCRdb's table, derived via immunoSEQ multiplex PCR, lists solely in-frame clones and lacks some. The data hold approximately 66,000 clones, with 87% observed a single time. The CDR3 is 15 amino acids. CDR1 is LGHNA and CDR2 is YSLEER in the germline V gene. Trimming took 5 bases from V and 1 from J; bases not matched to a gene: 7. The chain recombines TRBV4-3 with TRBJ2-7, with TRBD2 identical over 8 bases. The receptor's source is a man aged 55 to 69 with acute or convalescent COVID-19. Material: peripheral blood. CDR3 coding DNA: TGCGCCAGCAGCAGCGGGCGGGGGGCGTCCTACGAGCAGTACTTC. Its translation is CASSSGRGASYEQYF.